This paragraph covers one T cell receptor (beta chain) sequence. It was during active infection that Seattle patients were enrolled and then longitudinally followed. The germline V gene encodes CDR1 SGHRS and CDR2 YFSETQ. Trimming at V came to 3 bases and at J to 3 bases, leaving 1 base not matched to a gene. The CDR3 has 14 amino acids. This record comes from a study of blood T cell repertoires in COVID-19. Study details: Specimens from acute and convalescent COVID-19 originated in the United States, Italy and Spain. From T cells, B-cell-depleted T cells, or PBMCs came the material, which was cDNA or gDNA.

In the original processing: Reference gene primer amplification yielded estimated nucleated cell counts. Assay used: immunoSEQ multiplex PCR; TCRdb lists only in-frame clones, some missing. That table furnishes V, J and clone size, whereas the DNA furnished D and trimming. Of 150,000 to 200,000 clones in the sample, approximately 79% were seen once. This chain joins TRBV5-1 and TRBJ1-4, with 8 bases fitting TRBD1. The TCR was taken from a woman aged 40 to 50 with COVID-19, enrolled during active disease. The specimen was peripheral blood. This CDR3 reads CASSSQGANEKLFF. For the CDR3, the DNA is TGCGCCAGCAGCTCACAGGGGGCTAATGAAAAACTGTTTTTT.